One and the same sample provided the 2 T cell receptor beta chains below, sequenced in a study of T-cell reconstitution after alpha-beta-depleted transplantation in children. The library targeted TCRbeta and was prepared with unique molecular identifiers. TCRdb re-analysed the PCR reads in MiXCR, keeping a single row per CDR3 protein. The sample gives hundreds of thousands of distinct CDR3 sequences, about an eighth of which show up once; roughly 4.5% is in the top ten. Here the sequenced sample was PBMCs, taken from the stem cell graft. These receptors were obtained from a human donor who donated a stem cell graft to a child with Fanconi anemia.

Worth noting for this clonotype: A much larger clone differs by one base, so this may be a read error. Without the conserved terminal phenylalanine or tryptophan, this CDR3 likely stems from a read error. The V gene is TRBV15, the J gene TRBJ1-2; TRBD1 aligns across 9 bases. V was pared by 3 bases and J by 5 bases, with 13 bases of the junction left unmatched. Germline V gene lookup returns CDR1 LNHNV and CDR2 YYDKDF (reference sequence). The CDR3 loop spans 17 amino acids. The CDR3 sequence is CATSSIIRTGDRYGYTV. CDR3 nucleotides: TGTGCCACCAGCAGCATCATAAGGACAGGGGATCGTTATGGCTACACCGTC.

At least ten counts were recorded for this clonotype. The rearrangement uses TRBV6-2 or TRBV6-3 and TRBJ2-6, with 9 bases fitting TRBD1. Germline CDR1 is MNHEY and CDR2 is SVGEGT. The V segment lost 5 bases and the J segment 1 base; nucleotides outside the gene matches: 6. This CDR3 is 17 amino acids long. CDR3 protein: CASSDGQGRSGANVLTF. CDR3 bases: TGTGCCAGCAGTGATGGACAGGGGAGGTCTGGGGCCAACGTCCTGACTTTC.